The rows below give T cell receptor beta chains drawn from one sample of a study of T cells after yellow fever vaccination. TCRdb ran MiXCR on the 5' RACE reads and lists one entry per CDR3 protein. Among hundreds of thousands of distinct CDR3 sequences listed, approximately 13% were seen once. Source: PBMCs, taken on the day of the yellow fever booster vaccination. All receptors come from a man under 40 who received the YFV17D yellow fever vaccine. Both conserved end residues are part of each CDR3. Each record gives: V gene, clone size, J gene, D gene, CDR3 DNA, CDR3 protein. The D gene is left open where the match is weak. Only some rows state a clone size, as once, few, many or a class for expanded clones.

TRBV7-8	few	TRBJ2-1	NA	TGTGCCAGCAGCTTAGCGCTATGGTCAGGGAGCTCCTACAATGAGCAGTTCTTC	CASSLALWSGSSYNEQFF
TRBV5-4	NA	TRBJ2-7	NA	TGTGCCAGCAGCTTGGTAGACAGCTCCTACGAGCAGTACTTC	CASSLVDSSYEQYF
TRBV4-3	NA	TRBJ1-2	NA	TGCGCCAGCAGCCAAGACAGGGGTTACTATGGCTACACCTTC	CASSQDRGYYGYTF
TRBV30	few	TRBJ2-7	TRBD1	TGTGCCTGGAGTATAGGACAGGGTGCCGATTATCTCTTC	CAWSIGQGADYLF
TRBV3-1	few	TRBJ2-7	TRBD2	TGTGCCAGCAGCTGGTACGGACTAGCTCAACCCTACGAGCAGTACTTC	CASSWYGLAQPYEQYF
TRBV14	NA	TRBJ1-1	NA	TGTGCCAGCAGCCAGCTGAAGACAGGCGGCACTGAAGCTTTCTTT	CASSQLKTGGTEAFF
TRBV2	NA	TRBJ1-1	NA	TGTGCCAGCAGTGAAGTTCAGGCGAACACTGAAGCTTTCTTT	CASSEVQANTEAFF
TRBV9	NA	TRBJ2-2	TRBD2	TGTGCCAGCAGCGTTACTAGCGGGGGTGCTCACACCGGGGAGCTGTTTTTT	CASSVTSGGAHTGELFF
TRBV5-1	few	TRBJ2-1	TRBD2	TGCGCCAGCAGCCCTAGCGGGAACACGTACAATGAGCAGTTCTTC	CASSPSGNTYNEQFF
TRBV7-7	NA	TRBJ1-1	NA	TGTGCTAGCAGCGCAACAGTGAACACTGAAGCTTTCTTT	CASSATVNTEAFF
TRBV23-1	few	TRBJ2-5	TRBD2	TGCGCCAGCAAGGGAGGGGTACGGGAGACCCAGTACTTC	CASKGGVRETQYF
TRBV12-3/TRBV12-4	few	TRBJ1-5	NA	TGTGCCAGCAGTTTACATTTCGATAGCAATCAGCCCCAGCATTTT	CASSLHFDSNQPQHF
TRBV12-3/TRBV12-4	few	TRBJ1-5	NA	TGTGCCAGCAGTTTCTCGGCAGGGCATCAGCCCCAGCATTTT	CASSFSAGHQPQHF
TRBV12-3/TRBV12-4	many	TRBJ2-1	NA	TGTGCCAGCAGTTTGAGGAGACGGAACTCCTACAATGAGCAGTTCTTC	CASSLRRRNSYNEQFF
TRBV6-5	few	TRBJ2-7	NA	TGTGCCAGCAGTTACTCGAAGGGGGTGAGGACCTGGCAGTACTTC	CASSYSKGVRTWQYF
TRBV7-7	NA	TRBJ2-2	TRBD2	TGTGCTAGCAGCCGGGAGGTCGGAGGCGGGGAGCTGTTTTTT	CASSREVGGGELFF
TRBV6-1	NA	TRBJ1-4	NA	TGTGCCAGCGCCCTCGGAGGACGAGAAAAACTGTTTTTT	CASALGGREKLFF
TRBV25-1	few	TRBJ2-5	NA	TGTGCCAGTAGAACACCTGACGAGACCCAGTACTTC	CASRTPDETQYF
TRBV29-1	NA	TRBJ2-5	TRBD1	TGCAGCGTAGATCCGGGACAGCAAGAGACCCAGTACTTC	CSVDPGQQETQYF
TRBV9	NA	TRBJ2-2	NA	TGTGCCAGCAGCTCCTTGGGGGACACCGGGGAGCTGTTTTTT	CASSSLGDTGELFF
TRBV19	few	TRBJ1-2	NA	TGTGCCAGTACCACGGTGGGTGGCGGCTATGGCTACACCTTC	CASTTVGGGYGYTF
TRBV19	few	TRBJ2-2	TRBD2	TGTGCCAGTAGTATTATAACGGGAGGGCCTCCCGGGGAGCTGTTTTTT	CASSIITGGPPGELFF
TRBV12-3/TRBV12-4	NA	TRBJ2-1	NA	TGTGCCAGCAGCTCCCTCGGGGGCACGGGGAATGAGCAGTTCTTC	CASSSLGGTGNEQFF
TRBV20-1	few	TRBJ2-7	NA	TGCAGTGCTAGAGATATTGGTTTAGCGGACTCCTACGAGCAGTACTTC	CSARDIGLADSYEQYF
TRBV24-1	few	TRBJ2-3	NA	TGTGCCACCAGTTATGGAGATACGCAGTATTTT	CATSYGDTQYF
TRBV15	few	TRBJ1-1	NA	TGTGGCACCGGCGGGGTGAACACTGAAGCTTTCTTT	CGTGGVNTEAFF
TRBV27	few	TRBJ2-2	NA	TGTGCCAGCAGTTTTAAGCCCCTAGCACGGGGCGATAGCGGGGAGCTGTTTTTT	CASSFKPLARGDSGELFF
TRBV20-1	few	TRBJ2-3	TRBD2	TGCAGTGCTAGAGATAGATTGACTAGCGGGAGGGACTCTAGCACAGATACGCAGTATTTT	CSARDRLTSGRDSSTDTQYF
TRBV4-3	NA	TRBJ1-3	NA	TGCGCCAGCAGCCAAGATGCCAATAGCGGGAGTTCGGGAAACACCATATATTTT	CASSQDANSGSSGNTIYF
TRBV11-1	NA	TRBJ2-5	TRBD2	TGTGCCAGCAGCTTAGCTGGGTCCCTAGCGGGGCGCCAAGAGACCCAGTACTTC	CASSLAGSLAGRQETQYF
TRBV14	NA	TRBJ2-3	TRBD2	TGTGCCAGCAGCCAAGTCGAGGCCGGGACTATCCTACACTATACGCAGTATTTT	CASSQVEAGTILHYTQYF
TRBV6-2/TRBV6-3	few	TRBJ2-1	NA	TGTGCCAGCAGCCAGGGGCATAATGAGCAGTTCTTC	CASSQGHNEQFF
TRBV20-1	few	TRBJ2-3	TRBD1	TGCAGTGCTACCCGGACAGGATACACAGATACGCAGTATTTT	CSATRTGYTDTQYF
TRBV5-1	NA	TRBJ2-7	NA	TGCGCCAGCAGCTTGGGAGGGAGCACCCACGAGCAGTACTTC	CASSLGGSTHEQYF
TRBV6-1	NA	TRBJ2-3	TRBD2	TGTGCCAGCAGTCGAACTAGCGGGAGACCCCCCCGAAGGACAGATACGCAGTATTTT	CASSRTSGRPPRRTDTQYF
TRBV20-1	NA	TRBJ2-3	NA	TGCAGTGCTAGAGGACAGCCCAACACAGATACGCAGTATTTT	CSARGQPNTDTQYF
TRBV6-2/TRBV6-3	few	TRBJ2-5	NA	TGTGCCAGCAGTGGCCTGGGGAGCCCGTACCAAGAGACCCAGTACTTC	CASSGLGSPYQETQYF
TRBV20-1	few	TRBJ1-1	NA	TGCAGTCGAGGGAACACTGAAGCTTTCTTT	CSRGNTEAFF
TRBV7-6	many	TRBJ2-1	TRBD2	TGTGCCAGCAGCTTAACTAGCGGAAACAATGAGCAGTTCTTC	CASSLTSGNNEQFF
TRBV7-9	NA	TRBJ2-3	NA	TGTGCCAGCAGCTTAGACAGAATTGCTAGCACAGATACGCAGTATTTT	CASSLDRIASTDTQYF
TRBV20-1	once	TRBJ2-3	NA	TGCAGTGCTCCAATTCAGGGCCCCCCGCAGTATTTT	CSAPIQGPPQYF
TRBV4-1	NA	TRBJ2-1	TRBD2	TGCGCCAGCAGCCAAGATCGTGCTGGGACTAGCGGGGGAAGGGGGCGCAATGAGCAGTTCTTC	CASSQDRAGTSGGRGRNEQFF
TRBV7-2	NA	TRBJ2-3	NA	TGTGCCAGCAGCATGGGCCCCCGGACCGATACGCAGTATTTT	CASSMGPRTDTQYF
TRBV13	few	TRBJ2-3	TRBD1	TGTGCCAGCAGCACGGACAGGGGGCGGGATACGCAGTATTTT	CASSTDRGRDTQYF
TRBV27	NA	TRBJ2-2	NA	TGTGCCAGCAGCCAACAAACAGGGAAACGGGCCGGGGAGCTGTTTTTT	CASSQQTGKRAGELFF
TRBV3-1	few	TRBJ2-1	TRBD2	TGTGCCAGCAGCCAAGGGACTAGCGGGTTCAATGAGCAGTTCTTC	CASSQGTSGFNEQFF
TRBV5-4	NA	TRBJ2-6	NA	TGTGCCAGCAGCTCCAACCCAGGCTCTGGGGCCAACGTCCTGACTTTC	CASSSNPGSGANVLTF
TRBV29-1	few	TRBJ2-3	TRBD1	TGCAGCGGGGGGACAGGGGGCACAGATACGCAGTATTTT	CSGGTGGTDTQYF
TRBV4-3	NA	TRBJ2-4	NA	TGCGCCAGCAGCCAAGATCTCCGGGACACGGAGAACATTCTGTACTTC	CASSQDLRDTENILYF
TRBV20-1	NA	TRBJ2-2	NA	TGCAGTGCTAGAGATCCAGGGTTGAACACCGGGGAGCTGTTTTTT	CSARDPGLNTGELFF
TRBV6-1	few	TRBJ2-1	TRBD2	TGTGCCAGCAGTACGACTAGCTCCATCTACAATGAGCAGTTCTTC	CASSTTSSIYNEQFF
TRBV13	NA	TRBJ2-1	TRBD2	TGTGCCAGCAGCTTAGAGTTCGGGACTAGCGGGGCGGAGCAGTTCTTC	CASSLEFGTSGAEQFF